This T cell receptor (beta chain) was recorded in a study of T cells in Graves' hyperthyroidism and ophthalmopathy. J gave up 3 bases and V 1 base, and 4 bases lay outside the gene matches. Germline V lookup: CDR1 LGHDT, CDR2 YNNKEL (reference sequence). The CDR3 runs to 16 residues. Amplification of TCR beta CDR3 regions was performed using RNA transcripts as template. The HTBI primer set drove a first-round RT-PCR of the TCR CDR3. TCRdb fed the multiplex PCR reads into MiXCR, producing one record per CDR3 protein. Of about 740,000 distinct CDR3 sequences detected, around 15% appear once; the ten largest clones hold about a tenth. This clonotype was counted ten times or more.

Sequenced: blood. The receptor was derived from a woman aged 18-35 years with Graves' hyperthyroidism. The rearrangement uses TRBV3-1 and TRBJ2-1; 9 bases agree with TRBD2. The CDR3 DNA sequence: TGTGCCAGCAGCCAAGGGTATAGCGGGAGCTACAATGAGCAGTTCTTC. Translating gives CASSQGYSGSYNEQFF.